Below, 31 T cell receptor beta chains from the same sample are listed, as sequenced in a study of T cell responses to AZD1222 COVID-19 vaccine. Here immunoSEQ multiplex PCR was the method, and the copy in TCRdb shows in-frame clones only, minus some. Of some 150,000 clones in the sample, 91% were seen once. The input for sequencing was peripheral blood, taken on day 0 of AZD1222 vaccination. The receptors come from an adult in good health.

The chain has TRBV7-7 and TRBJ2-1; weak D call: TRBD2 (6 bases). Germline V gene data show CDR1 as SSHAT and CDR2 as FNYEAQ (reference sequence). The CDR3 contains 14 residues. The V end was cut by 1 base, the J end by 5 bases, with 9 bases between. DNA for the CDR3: TGTGCCAGCAGCTTAGAACTAGCCCACAATGAGCAGTTCTTC. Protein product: CASSLELAHNEQFF. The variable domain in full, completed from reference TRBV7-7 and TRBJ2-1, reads GAGVSQSPRYKVTKRGQDVTLRCDPISSHATLYWYQQALGQGPEFLTYFNYEAQPDKSGLPSDRFSAERPEGSISTLTIQRTEQRDSAMYRCASSLELAHNEQFFGPGTRLTVL.

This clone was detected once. CDR3 sequence reads: CASSRGLAGSPYEQYF. The CDR3 coding sequence is TGTGCCAGCAGCCGGGGACTAGCGGGGTCCCCCTACGAGCAGTACTTC. The J gene is TRBJ2-7, the V gene TRBV5-4; TRBD2 matches 13 bases. The V gene end was trimmed by 4 bases and the J gene end by 2 bases; junction bases not matched to a gene: 6. The CDR3 extends over 16 amino acids. Germline loops: CDR1 SGHNT, CDR2 YYREEE (reference sequence).

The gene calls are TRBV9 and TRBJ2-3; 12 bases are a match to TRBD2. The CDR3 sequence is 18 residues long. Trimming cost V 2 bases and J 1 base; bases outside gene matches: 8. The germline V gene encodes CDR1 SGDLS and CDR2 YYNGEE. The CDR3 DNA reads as TGTGCCAGCAGCGTTACGACTAGCGGGAGAAGTCGCACAGATACGCAGTATTTT. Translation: CASSVTTSGRSRTDTQYF.

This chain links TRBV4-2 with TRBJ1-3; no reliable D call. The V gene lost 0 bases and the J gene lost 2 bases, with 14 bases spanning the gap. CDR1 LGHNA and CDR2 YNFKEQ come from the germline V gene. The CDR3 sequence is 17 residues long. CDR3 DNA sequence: TGTGCCAGCAGCCAAGAACCTCGGGTTTCTACTGGAAACACCATATATTTT. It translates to CASSQEPRVSTGNTIYF.

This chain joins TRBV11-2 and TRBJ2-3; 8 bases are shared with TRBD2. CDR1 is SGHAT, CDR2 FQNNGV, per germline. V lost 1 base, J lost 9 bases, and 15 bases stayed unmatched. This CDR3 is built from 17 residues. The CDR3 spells CASSLVAGLGPVLTQYF. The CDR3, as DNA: TGTGCCAGCAGCTTAGTCGCGGGACTAGGCCCCGTGTTGACGCAGTATTTT.

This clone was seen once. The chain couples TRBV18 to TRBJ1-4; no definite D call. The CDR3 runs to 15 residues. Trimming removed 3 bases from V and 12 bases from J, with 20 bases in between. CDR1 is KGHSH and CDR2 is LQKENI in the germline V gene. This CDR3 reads CASSPWSETANELFF. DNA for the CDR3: TGTGCCAGCTCACCTTGGAGTGAGACGGCCAACGAACTGTTTTTT. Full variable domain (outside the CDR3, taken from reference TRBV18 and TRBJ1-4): NAGVMQNPRHLVRRRGQEARLRCSPMKGHSHVYWYRQLPEEGLKFMVYLQKENIIDESGMPKERFSAEFPKEGPSILRIQQVVRGDSAAYFCASSPWSETANELFFGSGTQLSVL.

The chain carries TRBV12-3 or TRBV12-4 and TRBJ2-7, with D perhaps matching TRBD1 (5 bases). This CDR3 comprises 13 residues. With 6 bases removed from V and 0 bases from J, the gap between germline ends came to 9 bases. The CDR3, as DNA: TGTGCCAGCAGGCGCGACAGCTCCTACGAGCAGTACTTC. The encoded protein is CASRRDSSYEQYF.

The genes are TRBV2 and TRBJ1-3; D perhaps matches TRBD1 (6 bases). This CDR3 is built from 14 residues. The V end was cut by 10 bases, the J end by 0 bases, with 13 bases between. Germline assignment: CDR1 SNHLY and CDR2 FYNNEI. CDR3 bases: TGTGCCATCCGGGGGCAGGTCTCTGGAAACACCATATATTTT. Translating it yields CAIRGQVSGNTIYF.

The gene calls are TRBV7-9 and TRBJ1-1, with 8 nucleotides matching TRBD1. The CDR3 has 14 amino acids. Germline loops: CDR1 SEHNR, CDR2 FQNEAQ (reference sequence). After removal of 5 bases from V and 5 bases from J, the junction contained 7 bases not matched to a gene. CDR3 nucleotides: TGTGCCAGCAGCGTCGGGACAGGTTGGACTGAAGCTTTCTTT. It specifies CASSVGTGWTEAFF.

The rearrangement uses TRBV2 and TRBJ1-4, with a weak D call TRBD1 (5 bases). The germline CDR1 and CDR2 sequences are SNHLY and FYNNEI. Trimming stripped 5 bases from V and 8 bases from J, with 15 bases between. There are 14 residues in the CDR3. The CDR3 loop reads CASSLQGGWEKLFF. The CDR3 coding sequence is TGTGCCAGCAGTCTCCAGGGAGGGTGGGAAAAACTGTTTTTT. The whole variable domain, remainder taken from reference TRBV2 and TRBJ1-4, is EPEVTQTPSHQVTQMGQEVILRCVPISNHLYFYWYRQILGQKVEFLVSFYNNEISEKSEIFDDQFSVERPDGSNFTLKIRSTKLEDSAMYFCASSLQGGWEKLFFGSGTQLSVL.

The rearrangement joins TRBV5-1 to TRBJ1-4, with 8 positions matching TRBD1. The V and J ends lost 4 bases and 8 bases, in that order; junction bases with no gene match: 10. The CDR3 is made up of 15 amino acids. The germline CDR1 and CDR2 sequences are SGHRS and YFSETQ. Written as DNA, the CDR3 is TGCGCCAGCAGCGACCAGGGGGCGTTGGGAGAAAAACTGTTTTTT. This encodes CASSDQGALGEKLFF.

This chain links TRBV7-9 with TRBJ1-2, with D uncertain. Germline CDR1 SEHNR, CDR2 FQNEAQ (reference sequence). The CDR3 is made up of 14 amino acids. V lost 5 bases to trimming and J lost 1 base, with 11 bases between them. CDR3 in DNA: TGTGCCAGCAGCCTGCCCGCCCATAACTATGGCTACACCTTC. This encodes CASSLPAHNYGYTF.

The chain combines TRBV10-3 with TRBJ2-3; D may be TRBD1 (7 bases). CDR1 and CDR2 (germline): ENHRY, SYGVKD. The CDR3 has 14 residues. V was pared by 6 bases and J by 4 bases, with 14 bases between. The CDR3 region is CAISRGQGADTQYF. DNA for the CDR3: TGTGCCATCAGCCGGGGGCAGGGGGCAGATACGCAGTATTTT.

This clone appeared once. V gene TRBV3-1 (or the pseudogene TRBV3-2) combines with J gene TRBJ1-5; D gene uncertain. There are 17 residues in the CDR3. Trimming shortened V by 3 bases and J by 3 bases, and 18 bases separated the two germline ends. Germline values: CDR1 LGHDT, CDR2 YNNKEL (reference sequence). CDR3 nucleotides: TGTGCCAGCAGCCAGCCCTACTTGGAGGCGGACAATCAGCCCCAGCATTTT. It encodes CASSQPYLEADNQPQHF.

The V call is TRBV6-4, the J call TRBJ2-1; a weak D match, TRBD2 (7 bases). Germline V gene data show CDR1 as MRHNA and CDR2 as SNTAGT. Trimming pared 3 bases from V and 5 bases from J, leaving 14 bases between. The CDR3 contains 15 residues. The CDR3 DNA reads TGTGCCAGCAGTGATCGATTAGGGGGGGACAATGAGCAGTTCTTC. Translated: CASSDRLGGDNEQFF.

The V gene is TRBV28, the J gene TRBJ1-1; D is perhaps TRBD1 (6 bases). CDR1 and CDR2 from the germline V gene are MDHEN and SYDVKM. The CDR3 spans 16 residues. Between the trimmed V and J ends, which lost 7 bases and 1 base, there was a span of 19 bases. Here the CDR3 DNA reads TGTGCCAGCACCCGTCCGGGGGGCGTGAAGAACACTGAAGCTTTCTTT. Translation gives CASTRPGGVKNTEAFF.

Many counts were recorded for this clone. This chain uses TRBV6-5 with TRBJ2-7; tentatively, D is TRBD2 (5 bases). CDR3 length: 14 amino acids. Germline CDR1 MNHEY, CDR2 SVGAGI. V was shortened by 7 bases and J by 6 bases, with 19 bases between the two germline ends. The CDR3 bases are TGTGCCAGCACACCGCGGGCCATCTCCGGCGAGCAGTACTTC. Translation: CASTPRAISGEQYF.

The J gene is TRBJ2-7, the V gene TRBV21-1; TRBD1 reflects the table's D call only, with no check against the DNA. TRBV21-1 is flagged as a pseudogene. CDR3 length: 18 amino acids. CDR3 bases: TGTGCCAGCAGCTCCCGGGACAGGGGGGAAGTAAACTGTGACGAGCAGTACTTC. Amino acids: CASSSRDRGEVNCDEQYF.

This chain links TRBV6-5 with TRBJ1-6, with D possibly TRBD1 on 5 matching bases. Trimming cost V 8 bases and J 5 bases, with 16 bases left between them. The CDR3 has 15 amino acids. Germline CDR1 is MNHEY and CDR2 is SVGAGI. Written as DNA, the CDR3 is TGTGCCAGCGGGGCGGGGAATCTTGATAATTCACCCCTCCACTTT. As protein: CASGAGNLDNSPLHF.

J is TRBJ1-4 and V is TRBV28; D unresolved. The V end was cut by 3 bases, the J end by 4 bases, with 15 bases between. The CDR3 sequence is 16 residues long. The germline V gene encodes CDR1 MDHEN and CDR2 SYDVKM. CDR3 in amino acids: CASSFSSRTNNEKLFF. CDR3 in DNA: TGTGCCAGCAGTTTCTCCTCCAGAACGAATAATGAAAAACTGTTTTTT.

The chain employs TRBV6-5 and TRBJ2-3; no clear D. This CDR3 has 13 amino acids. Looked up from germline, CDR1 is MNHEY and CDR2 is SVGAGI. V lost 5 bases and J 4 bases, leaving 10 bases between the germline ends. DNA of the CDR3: TGTGCCAGCAGTCCCCAAATAGCAGATACGCAGTATTTT. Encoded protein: CASSPQIADTQYF.

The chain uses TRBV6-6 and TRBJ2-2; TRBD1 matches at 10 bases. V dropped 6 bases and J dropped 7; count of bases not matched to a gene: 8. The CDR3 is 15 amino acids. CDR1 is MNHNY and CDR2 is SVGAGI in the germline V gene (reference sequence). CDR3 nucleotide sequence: TGTGCCAGCAGAGTGGACAGGGGGGCCGGCGGGGAGCTGTTTTTT. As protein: CASRVDRGAGGELFF.

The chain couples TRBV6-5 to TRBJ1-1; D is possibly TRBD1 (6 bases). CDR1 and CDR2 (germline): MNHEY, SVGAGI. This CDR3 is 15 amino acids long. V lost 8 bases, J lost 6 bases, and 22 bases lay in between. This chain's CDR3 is CASLRGVGGRSEAFF. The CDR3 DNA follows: TGTGCCAGCCTCCGGGGCGTCGGGGGGCGTTCTGAAGCTTTCTTT.

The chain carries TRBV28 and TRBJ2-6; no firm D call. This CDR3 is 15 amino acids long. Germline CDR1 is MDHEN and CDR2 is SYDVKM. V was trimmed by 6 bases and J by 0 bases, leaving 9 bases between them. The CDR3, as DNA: TGTGCCAGCAGCCCCCCGGACTCTGGGGCCAACGTCCTGACTTTC. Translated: CASSPPDSGANVLTF.

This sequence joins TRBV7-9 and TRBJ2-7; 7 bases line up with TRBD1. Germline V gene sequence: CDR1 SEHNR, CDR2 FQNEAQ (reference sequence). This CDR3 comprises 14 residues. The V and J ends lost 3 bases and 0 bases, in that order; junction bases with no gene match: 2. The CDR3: CASSFAGGSYEQYF. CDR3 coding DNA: TGTGCCAGCAGCTTTGCAGGGGGCTCCTACGAGCAGTACTTC.

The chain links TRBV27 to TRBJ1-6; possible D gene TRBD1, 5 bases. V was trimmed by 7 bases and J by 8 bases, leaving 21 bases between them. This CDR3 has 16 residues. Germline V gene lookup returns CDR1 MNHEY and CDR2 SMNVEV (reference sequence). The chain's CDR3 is CASNGGNLGRHSPLHF. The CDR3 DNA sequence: TGTGCCAGCAACGGGGGAAATTTGGGGCGGCATTCACCCCTCCACTTT.

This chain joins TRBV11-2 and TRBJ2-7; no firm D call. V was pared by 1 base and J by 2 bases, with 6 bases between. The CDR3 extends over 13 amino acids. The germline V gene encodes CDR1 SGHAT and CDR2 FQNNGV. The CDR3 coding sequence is TGTGCCAGCAGCTTAGCCAGAACCTACGAGCAGTACTTC. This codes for CASSLARTYEQYF.

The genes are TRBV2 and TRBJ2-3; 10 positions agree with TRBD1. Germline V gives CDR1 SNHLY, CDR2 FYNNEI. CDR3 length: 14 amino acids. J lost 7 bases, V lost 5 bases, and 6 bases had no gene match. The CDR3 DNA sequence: TGTGCCAGCAGTCCCGGGACAGGGGTAAATACGCAGTATTTT. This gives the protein CASSPGTGVNTQYF.

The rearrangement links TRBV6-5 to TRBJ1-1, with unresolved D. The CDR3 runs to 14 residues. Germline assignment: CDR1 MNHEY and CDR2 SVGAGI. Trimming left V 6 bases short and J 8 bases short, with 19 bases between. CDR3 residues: CASRPTRVILEAFF. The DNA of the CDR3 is TGTGCCAGCAGACCCACGAGGGTTATCCTAGAAGCTTTCTTT.

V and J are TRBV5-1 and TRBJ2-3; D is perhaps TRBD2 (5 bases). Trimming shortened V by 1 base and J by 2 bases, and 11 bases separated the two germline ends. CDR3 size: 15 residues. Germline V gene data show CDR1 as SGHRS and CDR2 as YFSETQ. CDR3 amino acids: CASSLNPRDTDTQYF. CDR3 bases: TGCGCCAGCAGCTTGAACCCCCGGGACACAGATACGCAGTATTTT.

The CDR3 reads CASSPPDRGHSYEQYF. DNA of the CDR3: TGTGCCAGCTCACCACCGGACAGGGGCCACTCCTACGAGCAGTACTTC. The chain employs TRBV18 and TRBJ2-7, with 9 nucleotides matching TRBD1. V was pared by 0 bases and J by 0 bases, with 3 bases of the junction left unmatched. Germline CDR1 is KGHSH and CDR2 is LQKENI. This CDR3 is 16 amino acids long.